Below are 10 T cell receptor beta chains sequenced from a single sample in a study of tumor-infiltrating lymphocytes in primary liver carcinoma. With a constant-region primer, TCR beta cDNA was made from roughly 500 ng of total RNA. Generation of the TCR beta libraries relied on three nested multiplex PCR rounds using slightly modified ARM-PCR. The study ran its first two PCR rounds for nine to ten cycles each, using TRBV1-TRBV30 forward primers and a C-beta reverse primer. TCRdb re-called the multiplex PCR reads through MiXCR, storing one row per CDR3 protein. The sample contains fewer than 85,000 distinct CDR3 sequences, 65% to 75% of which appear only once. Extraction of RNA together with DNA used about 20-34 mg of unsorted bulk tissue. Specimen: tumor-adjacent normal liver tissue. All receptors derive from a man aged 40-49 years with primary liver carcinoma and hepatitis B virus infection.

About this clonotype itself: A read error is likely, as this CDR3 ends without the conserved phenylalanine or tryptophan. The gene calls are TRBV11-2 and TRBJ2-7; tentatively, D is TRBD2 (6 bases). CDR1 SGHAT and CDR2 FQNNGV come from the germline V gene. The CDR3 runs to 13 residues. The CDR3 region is CTSSFGGASEQYL. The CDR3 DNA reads TGTACCAGCAGCTTCGGAGGGGCTAGTGAGCAGTACTTA.

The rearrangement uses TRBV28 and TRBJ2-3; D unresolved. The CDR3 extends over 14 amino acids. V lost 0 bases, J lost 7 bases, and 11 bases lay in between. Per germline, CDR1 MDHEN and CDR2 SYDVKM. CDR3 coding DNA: TGTGCCAGCAGTTTATGGACTGCCGCCAATACGCAGTATTTT. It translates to CASSLWTAANTQYF.

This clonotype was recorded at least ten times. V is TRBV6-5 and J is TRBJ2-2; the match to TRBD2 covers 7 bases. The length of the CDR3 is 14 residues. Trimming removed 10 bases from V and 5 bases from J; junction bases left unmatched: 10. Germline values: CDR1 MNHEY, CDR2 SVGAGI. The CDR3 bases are TGTGCCACTTACTCCGGACTAGTTACCGGGGAGCTGTTTTTT. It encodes CATYSGLVTGELFF.

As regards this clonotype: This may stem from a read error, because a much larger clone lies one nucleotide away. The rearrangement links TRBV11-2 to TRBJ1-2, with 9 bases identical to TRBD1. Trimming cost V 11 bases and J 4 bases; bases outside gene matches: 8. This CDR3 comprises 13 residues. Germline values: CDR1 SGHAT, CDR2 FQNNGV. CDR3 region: CADSLDRGYGYTF. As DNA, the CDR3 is TGTGCCGACAGCTTGGACAGGGGCTATGGCTACACCTTC.

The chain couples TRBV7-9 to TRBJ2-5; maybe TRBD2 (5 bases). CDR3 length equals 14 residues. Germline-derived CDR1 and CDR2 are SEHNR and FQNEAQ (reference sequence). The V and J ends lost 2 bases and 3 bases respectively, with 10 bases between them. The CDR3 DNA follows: TGTGCCAGCAGCTTATCCATGGGAGAAGAGACCCAGTACTTC. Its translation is CASSLSMGEETQYF.

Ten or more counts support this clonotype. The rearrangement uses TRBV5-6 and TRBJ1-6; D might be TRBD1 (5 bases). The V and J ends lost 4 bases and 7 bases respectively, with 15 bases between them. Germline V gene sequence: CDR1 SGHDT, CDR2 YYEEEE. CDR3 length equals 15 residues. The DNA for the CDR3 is TGTGCCAGCAGCCCCAGGGACCGGACGAATTCACCCCTCCACTTT. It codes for CASSPRDRTNSPLHF.

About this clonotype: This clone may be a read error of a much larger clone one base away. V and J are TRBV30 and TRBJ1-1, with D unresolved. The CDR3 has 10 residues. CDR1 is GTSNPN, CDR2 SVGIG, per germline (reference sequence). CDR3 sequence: CTMTPSEAFF. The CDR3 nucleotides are TGTACAATGACACCCTCGGAAGCTTTCTTT.

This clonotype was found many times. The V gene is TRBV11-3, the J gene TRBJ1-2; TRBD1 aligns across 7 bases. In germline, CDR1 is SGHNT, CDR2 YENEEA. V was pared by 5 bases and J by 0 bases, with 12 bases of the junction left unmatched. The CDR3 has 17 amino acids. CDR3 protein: CASSPPTHRGTNYGYTF. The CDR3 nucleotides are TGTGCCAGCAGCCCTCCTACCCACAGGGGAACTAACTATGGCTACACCTTC.

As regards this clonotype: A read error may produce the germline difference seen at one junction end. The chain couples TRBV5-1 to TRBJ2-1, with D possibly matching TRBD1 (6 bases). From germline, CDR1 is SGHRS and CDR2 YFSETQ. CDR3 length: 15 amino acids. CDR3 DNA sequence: TGCGCCAGAAGCTTGGGGACACCCGCCGGGGTTGAGCAGTTCTTC. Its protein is CARSLGTPAGVEQFF.

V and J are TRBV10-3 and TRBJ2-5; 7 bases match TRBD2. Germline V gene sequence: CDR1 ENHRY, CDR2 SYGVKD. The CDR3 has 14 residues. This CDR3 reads CTTVPELAMETQYF. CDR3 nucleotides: TGTACCACCGTACCAGAACTAGCGATGGAGACCCAGTACTTC.